Following are 15 T cell receptor beta chains from one sample sequenced in a study of shared clonotypes between healthy human individuals. Sequenced by immunoSEQ multiplex PCR; TCRdb stores in-frame clones only, minus some. The sample lists about 2 million clones, 85% to 95% occurring once. Material: naive CD4+ T cells sorted from blood. Subset noted: CD45RA+ positively selected. Source of these receptors: a young man in good health.

The V and J genes are TRBV5-4 and TRBJ1-2; tentative D call: TRBD1 (6 bases). Germline V lookup: CDR1 SGHNT, CDR2 YYREEE (reference sequence). V gave up 2 bases and J gave up 4 bases, with 12 bases separating them. There are 14 residues in the CDR3. The CDR3 is CASSFPDSLYGYTF. Here the CDR3 DNA reads TGTGCCAGCAGCTTCCCGGACAGCCTCTATGGCTACACCTTC.

V and J are TRBV30 and TRBJ1-2; D remains ambiguous. V was trimmed by 1 base and J by 4 bases, leaving 13 bases between them. The germline CDR1 and CDR2 sequences are GTSNPN and SVGIG (reference sequence). The CDR3 loop spans 14 amino acids. For the CDR3, the DNA is TGTGCCTGGAGTGCAGACCAGAGATCCTATGGCTACACCTTC. This gives the protein CAWSADQRSYGYTF.

The chain recombines TRBV2 with TRBJ2-5; 7 bases agree with TRBD2. After removal of 8 bases from V and 2 bases from J, the junction contained 8 bases not matched to a gene. This CDR3 comprises 14 residues. The germline gives CDR1 SNHLY, CDR2 FYNNEI. CDR3 loop: CASPSSSGQETQYF. The CDR3 DNA follows: TGTGCCAGCCCTTCCTCTAGCGGACAAGAGACCCAGTACTTC.

This chain connects TRBV28 to TRBJ2-3; tentatively, D is TRBD1 or TRBD2 (5 bases each). From germline, CDR1 is MDHEN and CDR2 SYDVKM. CDR3 size: 14 residues. Deletions cut 10 bases from V and 3 bases from J, with 17 bases between. CDR3 sequence (DNA): TGTGCCATCCTAGGGGACCCTCCTACAGATACGCAGTATTTT. Residues: CAILGDPPTDTQYF.

The rearrangement links TRBV10-3 to TRBJ2-7, with D possibly being TRBD1 (5 bases). Germline lookup yields CDR1 ENHRY and CDR2 SYGVKD. CDR3 length: 15 amino acids. Trimming stripped 0 bases from V and 12 bases from J, with 21 bases between. The CDR3 region is CAISESAGQVRVGYF. The CDR3 DNA follows: TGTGCCATCAGTGAGTCGGCAGGGCAGGTTAGGGTAGGGTACTTC.

CDR3 coding DNA: TGTGCTAGTGGTTTGGTACCCGGGGACAGACCCTATGGCTACACCTTC. Its protein is CASGLVPGDRPYGYTF. The chain joins TRBV12-5 to TRBJ1-2; 7 bases match TRBD1. Germline CDR1 LGHNT, CDR2 FRNRAP. The CDR3 runs 16 residues. V trimming: 0 bases; J trimming: 4 bases; junction bases outside the gene matches: 8. The variable domain in full, completed from reference TRBV12-5 and TRBJ1-2, reads DARVTQTPRHKVTEMGQEVTMRCQPILGHNTVFWYRQTMMQGLELLAYFRNRAPLDDSGMPKDRFSAEMPDATLATLKIQPSEPRDSAVYFCASGLVPGDRPYGYTFGSGTRLTVV.

DNA of the CDR3: TGCGCCAGCAGCCAAGCCCCATCGGGGGGAGTCTATGGCTACACCTTC. Its translation is CASSQAPSGGVYGYTF. The chain has TRBV4-1 and TRBJ1-2, with a possible D match to TRBD1 (5 bases). The CDR3 covers 16 residues. Trimming took off 1 base at V and 4 bases at J, with 16 bases between the two ends. The germline gives CDR1 MGHRA, CDR2 YSYEKL.

This chain links TRBV27 with TRBJ2-7; perhaps TRBD1 as D (6 bases). V lost 4 bases to trimming and J lost 3 bases, with 16 bases between them. Germline CDR1 and CDR2: MNHEY and SMNVEV (reference sequence). This CDR3 spans 15 amino acids. The CDR3 is CASSSLQGDHYEQYF. The CDR3 nucleotides read TGTGCCAGCAGTTCCTTACAGGGAGACCACTACGAGCAGTACTTC.

The gene calls are TRBV9 and TRBJ2-3; TRBD2 matches 12 bases. Germline loops: CDR1 SGDLS, CDR2 YYNGEE. V shed 3 bases, J shed 2 bases, and the junction held 4 bases outside the gene matches. The CDR3 is 16 residues long. CDR3 nucleotide sequence: TGTGCCAGCAGCGCGACTAGCGGGAGATCCACAGATACGCAGTATTTT. Translation gives CASSATSGRSTDTQYF.

This chain connects TRBV11-3 to TRBJ2-2; no firm D call. Germline V gene lookup returns CDR1 SGHNT and CDR2 YENEEA. Trimming took off 6 bases at V and 3 bases at J, with 8 bases between the two ends. The CDR3 covers 13 residues. The CDR3 DNA reads TGTGCCAGCAGTCAAAGGGACACCGGGGAGCTGTTTTTT. Translating it yields CASSQRDTGELFF.

About this clone itself: The same CDR3 can be traced to other DNA sequences in this sample. The chain has TRBV11-2 and TRBJ2-7; perhaps TRBD2 as D (6 bases). This CDR3 spans 14 amino acids. V was pared by 1 base and J by 2 bases, with 9 bases between. Germline values: CDR1 SGHAT, CDR2 FQNNGV. The CDR3 DNA reads as TGTGCCAGCAGCTTAGGCGGGGTCACCTACGAGCAGTACTTC. Its translation is CASSLGGVTYEQYF.

The chain is built from TRBV15 and TRBJ1-2; no firm D call. The germline CDR1 and CDR2 sequences are LNHNV and YYDKDF (reference sequence). The CDR3 consists of 14 residues. Trimming cost V 0 bases and J 0 bases, with 5 bases left between them. CDR3 coding DNA: TGTGCCACCAGCAGAGATACGGCTAACTATGGCTACACCTTC. Residues: CATSRDTANYGYTF.

The J gene is TRBJ1-1, the V gene TRBV5-1; no clear D. V lost 4 bases to trimming and J lost 0 bases, with 10 bases between them. The germline V gene encodes CDR1 SGHRS and CDR2 YFSETQ. The length of the CDR3 is 14 residues. CDR3 in amino acids: CASSPAIMNTEAFF. CDR3 nucleotide sequence: TGCGCCAGCAGCCCGGCTATTATGAACACTGAAGCTTTCTTT.

The chain links TRBV9 to TRBJ2-5, with a possible D match to TRBD2 (5 bases). This CDR3 has 16 amino acids. CDR1 is SGDLS and CDR2 is YYNGEE in the germline V gene. Trimming cost V 4 bases and J 2 bases, with 18 bases left between them. CDR3 sequence: CASSLRFGSIQETQYF. CDR3 nucleotides: TGTGCCAGCAGCCTACGGTTTGGGAGCATACAAGAGACCCAGTACTTC.

The chain has TRBV7-9 and TRBJ2-2, with D unresolved. The CDR3 has 14 amino acids. V was pared by 11 bases and J by 1 base, with 14 bases between. Germline lookup yields CDR1 SEHNR and CDR2 FQNEAQ (reference sequence). DNA for the CDR3: TGTGCCTTCCAGAATACGGGGAACACCGGGGAGCTGTTTTTT. Encoded protein: CAFQNTGNTGELFF.